This T cell receptor (beta chain) was documented in a study of blood T cell repertoires in COVID-19 (dated by TCRdb to about 2020). Background for the entire study: Samples covering the acute and convalescent phases of COVID-19 were provided by collaborators in the United States, Italy and Spain. The material from the prospective study consisted of cDNA or gDNA derived from T cells, B-cell-depleted T cells, or PBMCs. The repertoires were made available in a free public database intended to serve as a resource for research on the immune response to SARS-CoV-2. HLA class I and class II types, where available, came from metadata supplied by the sample provider rather than from assay-based typing. The sample metadata nearly always contained a de-identified subject ID, COVID-19 status, age in years and sex. The dataset comprised deeply sampled blood TCRbeta repertoires from subjects exposed to, actively infected with, or recovered from COVID-19. The samples were drawn from the first 160 participants of the ongoing ImmuneRACE study and from about 1,200 subjects provided by 6 global collaborators.

As to this clone: Its antigen remains undetermined. The sample holds no much larger clone one base away, and base qualities are not on file.

Study-wide conclusions, independent of this receptor: The quantity of clinical and demographic metadata differed by source and by participant and was supplied without curation.

TCRbeta CDR3 regions were amplified from genomic DNA using the immunoSEQ Assay, a bias-controlled multiplex PCR. Concerning the study's data processing: The number of nucleated cells in each sample was estimated by amplification of reference gene primers within the assay. To quantify the absolute abundance of each unique TCRbeta CDR3 rearrangement, sequence reads were collapsed and filtered. Productive Simpson clonality was computed per sample as the square root of Simpson's diversity index over productive rearrangements. TCRdb carries this immuneACCESS record with in-frame sequences only. Its versions omit some clonotypes, under half of them owing to an unresolved V gene in the studies checked, with the rest unexplained. That table furnishes V, J and clone size, whereas the DNA furnished D and trimming. A total of 110,000 to 150,000 clones appear in this sample, over 75% of them only once. The ten top clones hold about 1.8% of the sample.

The CDR3 contains 13 residues, cysteine and phenylalanine counted. Only CDR3 DNA is held: 39 bases, read in frame from base 1. CDR1 and CDR2 are drawn from the germline V gene (reference sequence): GTSNPN, SVGIG. V loses 1 base of germline sequence and J loses 0 bases, and the interval between the two ends is 4 bases. The collaborating institutions used their own protocols to collect whole blood in K2EDTA tubes. For TCRbeta analysis, collaborator samples were shipped as frozen whole blood, as isolated PBMCs, or as DNA extracted from either sample type. This sequence uses TRBV30 and TRBJ1-5, with the D gene not confidently named. This TCR was sampled from a woman aged 45-65 years with acute or convalescent COVID-19. Sequenced material: peripheral blood. CDR3 reads: CAWSGNSNQPQHF. Here is the DNA: TGTGCCTGGAGTGGTAATAGCAATCAGCCCCAGCATTTT.